Sequencing of this T cell receptor (beta chain) was carried out in a study of liver allograft versus peripheral blood T cells. Study as a whole: Within transplanted livers, the T cell receptor repertoires were examined and compared against the repertoires present in the peripheral blood of liver transplant recipients. General study findings and limits: It was reported that the T cell receptor repertoires found inside liver allografts differed from those that were detected in peripheral blood.

Germline lookup yields CDR1 SGHTA and CDR2 FQGNSA. The CDR3 extends over 16 amino acids. The V end lost 0 bases, the J end lost 0 bases, and 9 bases lay between the germline ends. This clonotype has a handful of counts. What it recognizes is unknown. TCRdb fed the reads into MiXCR, producing one record per CDR3 protein. The sample lists about 9,500 distinct CDR3 sequences, around a sixth occurring once. The V gene is TRBV7-2, the J gene TRBJ1-5; D is possibly TRBD1 (5 bases). The clonotype comes from a human patient who had a liver transplant. Some T cells may be supplied by the graft donor. CDR3 region: CASSLAQGGSNQPQHF. CDR3 in DNA: TGTGCCAGCAGCTTAGCGCAGGGAGGTAGCAATCAGCCCCAGCATTTT.